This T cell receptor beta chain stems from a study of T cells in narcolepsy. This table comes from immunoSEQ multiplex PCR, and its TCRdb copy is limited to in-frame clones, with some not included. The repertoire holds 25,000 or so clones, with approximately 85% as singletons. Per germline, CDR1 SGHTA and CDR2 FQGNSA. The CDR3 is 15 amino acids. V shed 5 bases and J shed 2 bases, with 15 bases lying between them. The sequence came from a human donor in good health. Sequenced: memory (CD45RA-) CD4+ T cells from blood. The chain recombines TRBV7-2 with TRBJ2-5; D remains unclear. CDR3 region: CASSPKWGRQETQYF. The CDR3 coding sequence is TGTGCCAGCAGCCCTAAGTGGGGTAGACAAGAGACCCAGTACTTC.